These T cell receptor beta chains were read from a single sample in a study of OX40 agonist ivuxolimab in advanced cancers. Assay: immunoSEQ multiplex PCR; the TCRdb copy retains only in-frame clones and omits some. This sample has some 9,200 clones; more than 80% occur once, and the top ten carry roughly 12%. This sample comprised CD4+ or CD8+ T cells sorted from blood, obtained in a trial of the OX40 agonist ivuxolimab. The receptors come from an adult with an advanced solid tumor such as melanoma, head and neck, liver or kidney cancer. The CDR3 runs from the conserved cysteine through the conserved F or W. The D gene is left open where the match is weak. Size values are once, few and many counts, or a class for expanded clones, and some rows have none.

J,D,V,size,CDR3,DNA
TRBJ2-7,.,TRBV6-1,.,CASRPPSKNEQYF,TGTGCCAGCAGGCCCCCCTCGAAAAACGAGCAGTACTTC
TRBJ2-7,TRBD1,TRBV29-1,.,CSAGGRSYEQYF,TGCAGCGCAGGGGGCCGTTCCTACGAGCAGTACTTC
TRBJ2-5,TRBD2,TRBV4-2,.,CASSQGGLAGGPGETQYF,TGTGCCAGCAGCCAAGGGGGACTAGCGGGAGGGCCGGGGGAGACCCAGTACTTC
TRBJ2-1,.,TRBV21-1,.,CASSKGQGCYNEQFF,TGTGCCAGCAGCAAGGGACAGGGGTGTTACAATGAGCAGTTCTTC
TRBJ2-1,TRBD2,TRBV19,.,CATTSASSYNEQFF,TGTGCCACCACTAGCGCGAGCTCCTACAATGAGCAGTTCTTC
TRBJ1-2,TRBD1,TRBV6-6,once,CASTERRDRGDGYTF,TGTGCCAGCACCGAACGCCGGGACAGGGGGGATGGCTACACCTTC
TRBJ2-7,TRBD1,TRBV5-1,.,CASSSPGQGAYEQYF,TGCGCCAGCAGCTCCCCTGGACAGGGTGCCTACGAGCAGTACTTC
TRBJ2-3,.,TRBV7-3,.,CASSFQAGSAGGTQYF,TGTGCCAGCAGCTTTCAGGCGGGCTCAGCAGGAGGTACGCAGTATTTT
TRBJ1-2,TRBD1,TRBV19,.,CASTPPGQGSSGGYTF,TGTGCCAGTACCCCGCCGGGACAGGGGAGTAGTGGTGGCTACACCTTC
TRBJ2-5,.,TRBV4-1,.,CASSSTSTEETQYF,TGCGCCAGCAGCTCAACCAGTACAGAAGAGACCCAGTACTTC